A selection of T cell receptor beta chains follows, all from one sample in a study of shared clonotypes between healthy human individuals. Measured with immunoSEQ multiplex PCR; TCRdb has only the in-frame clones, and not every one. The sample gives about 470,000 clones, 70% to 80% of which show up once; approximately 13% is in the top ten. Material: PBMCs. All receptors come from a middle-aged woman in good health. Some clones in this sample may be carry-over from other donors' samples. CDR3s include the opening cysteine and the closing phenylalanine or tryptophan. Fields, in order: J gene, V gene, D gene, CDR3 DNA, CDR3 protein. A D gene is named only where the DNA matches it firmly.

>TRBJ1-2|TRBV28|.
TGTGCCAGCAGCGTTCCGGGAGAAGGAGATGGCTACACCTTC
CASSVPGEGDGYTF
>TRBJ2-1|TRBV29-1|.
TGCAGCGTTACGTGCGAAAACAATGAGCAGTTCTTC
CSVTCENNEQFF
>TRBJ2-7|TRBV7-9|.
TGTGCCAGCGTGAAAGGGTCCTTCTACGAGCAGTACTTC
CASVKGSFYEQYF
>TRBJ2-5|TRBV9|TRBD2
TGTGCCAGCAGCCTACTAGCGGGAGCGTCTGCGACCCAGTACTTC
CASSLLAGASATQYF
>TRBJ2-7|TRBV18|.
TGTGCCAGCTCACCACCGAATTTAGCCACCCAGTACTTC
CASSPPNLATQYF
>TRBJ2-3|TRBV5-5|.
TGTGCCAGCAGCCCGGACGGTAGAAATACGCAGTATTTT
CASSPDGRNTQYF
>TRBJ1-1|TRBV5-1|TRBD1
TGCGCCAGCAGCCCTCGACAGGGGTGGACTGAAGCTTTCTTT
CASSPRQGWTEAFF
>TRBJ1-5|TRBV2|TRBD1
TGTGCCAGCAGTGGGGGGCGACAGGGAGGGCAGCCCCAGCATTTT
CASSGGRQGGQPQHF
>TRBJ2-4|TRBV28|.
TGTGCCAGCAGTTTACGGGTTTGGGCCAAAAACATTCAGTACTTC
CASSLRVWAKNIQYF
>TRBJ2-7|TRBV28|.
TGTGCCAGCAGTTTACCCAACTACGAGCAGTACTTC
CASSLPNYEQYF